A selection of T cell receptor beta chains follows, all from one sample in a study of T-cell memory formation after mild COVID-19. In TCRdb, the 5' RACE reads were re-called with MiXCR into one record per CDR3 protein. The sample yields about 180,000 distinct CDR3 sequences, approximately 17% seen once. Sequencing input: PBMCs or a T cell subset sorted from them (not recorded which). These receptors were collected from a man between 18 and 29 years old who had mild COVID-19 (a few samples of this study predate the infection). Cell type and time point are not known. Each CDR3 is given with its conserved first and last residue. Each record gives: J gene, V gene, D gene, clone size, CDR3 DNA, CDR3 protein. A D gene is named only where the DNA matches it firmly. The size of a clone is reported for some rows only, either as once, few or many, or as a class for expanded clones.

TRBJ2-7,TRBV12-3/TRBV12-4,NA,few,TGTGCCAGCAGGCCGGCCGGACAAGGTCCGATCTACGAGCAGTACTTC,CASRPAGQGPIYEQYF
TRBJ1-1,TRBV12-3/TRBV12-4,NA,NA,TGTGCCAGCAGTTTTTGGGGGGGCGCAGGTTGGACTGAAGCTTTCTTT,CASSFWGGAGWTEAFF
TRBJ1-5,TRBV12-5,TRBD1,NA,TGTGCTAGTGCCCCGACAGGGACCCACCGGGAGCCCCAGCATTTT,CASAPTGTHREPQHF
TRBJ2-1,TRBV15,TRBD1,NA,TGTGCCACCAGCAGAGTGGGACAGGTCAATGAGCAGTTCTTC,CATSRVGQVNEQFF
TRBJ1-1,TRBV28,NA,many,TGTGCCATAGCGGGGTTTACTGAAGCTTTCTTT,CAIAGFTEAFF
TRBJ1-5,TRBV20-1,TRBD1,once,TGCAGTGCCCGCGGACAGGTTCGGCGCGGTCAGCCCCAGCATTTT,CSARGQVRRGQPQHF
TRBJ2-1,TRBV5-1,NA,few,TGCGCCAGCAGCTTGGAGGTATCCACGGGGAAGCAGTTCTTC,CASSLEVSTGKQFF
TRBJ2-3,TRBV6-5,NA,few,TGTGCCAGCAGCCCTCGGACTACCCGCACAGATACGCAGTATTTT,CASSPRTTRTDTQYF
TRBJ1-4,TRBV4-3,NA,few,TGCGCCAGCAGCCAAGATGTGGGGGATGAAAAACTGTTTTTT,CASSQDVGDEKLFF
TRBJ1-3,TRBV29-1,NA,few,TGCAGCGTTGAAGATCCGGTTAATGGTATTACCATATATTTT,CSVEDPVNGITIYF
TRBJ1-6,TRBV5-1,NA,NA,TGCGCCAGCAGCTTGTCGGATAATTCACCCCTCCACTTT,CASSLSDNSPLHF
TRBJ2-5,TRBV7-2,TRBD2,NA,TGTGCCAGCAGCTTCACACCGCAAGACAGCGGGAGACCCGAGTACTTC,CASSFTPQDSGRPEYF
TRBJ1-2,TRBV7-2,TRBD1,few,TGTGCCAGCAGCCGAGACCGGGACAGGGAGTCTGATGGCTACACCTTC,CASSRDRDRESDGYTF
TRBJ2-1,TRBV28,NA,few,TGTGCCAGCCGCCCCACTAACGGGGGAAGCTACAATGAGCAGTTCTTC,CASRPTNGGSYNEQFF
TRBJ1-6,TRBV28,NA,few,TGTGCCAGCAGTCCCGTACAGGGAGCACTTAATTCACCCCTCCACTTT,CASSPVQGALNSPLHF
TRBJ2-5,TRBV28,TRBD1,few,TGTGCCAGCAGTTCTCCCGGGACAGGGCACGAGACCCAGTACTTC,CASSSPGTGHETQYF
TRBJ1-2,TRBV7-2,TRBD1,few,TGTGCCAGCAGCCTAAGACAGGGGGATGGCTACACCTTC,CASSLRQGDGYTF
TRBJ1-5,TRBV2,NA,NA,TGTGCCAGCAGTGTCGTAGGGCGCAATCAGCCCCAGCATTTT,CASSVVGRNQPQHF
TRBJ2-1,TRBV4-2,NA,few,TGTGCCAGCAGCCAAGAAAACAGGAGATACAATGAGCAGTTCTTC,CASSQENRRYNEQFF
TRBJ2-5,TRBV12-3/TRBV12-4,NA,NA,TGTGCCAGCAGTTTCCTGGGACGGGAGACCCAGTACTTC,CASSFLGRETQYF
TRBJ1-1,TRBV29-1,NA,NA,TGCAGCGTGGCAGGGAGGAGCACTGAAGCTTTCTTT,CSVAGRSTEAFF
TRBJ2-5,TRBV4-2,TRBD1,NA,TGTGCCAGCAGCGAGGGACAGGGGGCGCAAGGAAGGGGAAAGACCCAGTACTTC,CASSEGQGAQGRGKTQYF
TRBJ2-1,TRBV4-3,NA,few,TGCGCCAGCAGCCAAGAAGTTTGGAGTGAGCAGTTCTTC,CASSQEVWSEQFF
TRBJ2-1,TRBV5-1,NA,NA,TGCGCCAGCAGCTTGTTAGTCAATGAGCAGTTCTTC,CASSLLVNEQFF
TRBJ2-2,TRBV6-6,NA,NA,TGTGCCAGCAGTTACCCAAGGGGTACCGGGGAGCTGTTTTTT,CASSYPRGTGELFF
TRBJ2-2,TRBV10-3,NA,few,TGTGCCATCGGGGGGACAGAAAGGCCCGGGGAGCTGTTTTTT,CAIGGTERPGELFF
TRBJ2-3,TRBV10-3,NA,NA,TGTGCCATCGGTAGCGGCCTCACAGATACGCAGTATTTT,CAIGSGLTDTQYF
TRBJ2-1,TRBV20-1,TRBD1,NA,TGCAGTGCTCCCCGGGCCCAGGGGGATAATGAGCAGTTCTTC,CSAPRAQGDNEQFF
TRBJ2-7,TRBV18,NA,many,TGTGCCAGCTCAGGCGGGGTATCCTACGAGCAGTACTTC,CASSGGVSYEQYF
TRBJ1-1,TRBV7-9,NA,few,TGTGCCAGCAGCTTGGAAGGATCGAACACTGAAGCTTTCTTT,CASSLEGSNTEAFF
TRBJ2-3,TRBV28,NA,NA,TGTGCCAGCGGGAGCGGTGCTAGCACAGATACGCAGTATTTT,CASGSGASTDTQYF
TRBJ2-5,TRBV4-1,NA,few,TGCGCCAGCAGCCAAGGGCGGGCAGTCCGGGAGACCCAGTACTTC,CASSQGRAVRETQYF
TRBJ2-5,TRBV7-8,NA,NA,TGTGCCAGCAGCTTAATTTGGTGGCGGCAACAGACCCAGTACTTC,CASSLIWWRQQTQYF
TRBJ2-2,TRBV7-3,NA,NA,TGTGCCAGCAGCCCCCCTGGGGGAGCGAACACCGGGGAGCTGTTTTTT,CASSPPGGANTGELFF
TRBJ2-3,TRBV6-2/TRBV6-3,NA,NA,TGTGCCAGCAGTTACGATGACGGGAGCACAGATACGCAGTATTTT,CASSYDDGSTDTQYF
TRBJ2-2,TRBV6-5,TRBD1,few,TGTGCCACTCGACAGGGGGATGTCACCGGGGAGCTGTTTTTT,CATRQGDVTGELFF
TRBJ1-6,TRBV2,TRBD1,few,TGTGCCAGCAGGAGACAGGGGGAGAATTCACCCCTCCACTTT,CASRRQGENSPLHF
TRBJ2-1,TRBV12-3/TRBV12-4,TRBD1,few,TGTGCCAGCAGTTCCCGGACAGGCAATGAGCAGTTCTTC,CASSSRTGNEQFF
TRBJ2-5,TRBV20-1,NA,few,TGCAGTGCTTCCGGATCTGAAACGACCCAGTACTTC,CSASGSETTQYF
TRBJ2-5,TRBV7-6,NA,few,TGTGCCAGCAGCTTAGATTTACGGGAAGGAGAGACCCAGTACTTC,CASSLDLREGETQYF
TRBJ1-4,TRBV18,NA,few,TGTGCCAGCTCACCGCAGGGGACGTCTGAAAAACTGTTTTTT,CASSPQGTSEKLFF
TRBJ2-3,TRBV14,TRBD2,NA,TGTGCCAGCAGCCAGGGCGGACTAGCGGGGGGTCTCCCTACCCCAGATACGCAGTATTTT,CASSQGGLAGGLPTPDTQYF
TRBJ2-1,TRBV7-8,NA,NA,TGTGCCAGCAGCCCCGACCCGGGGAATGAGCAGTTCTTC,CASSPDPGNEQFF
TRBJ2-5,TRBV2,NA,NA,TGTGCCAGCAGTGGACAGACCCAAGAGACCCAGTACTTC,CASSGQTQETQYF
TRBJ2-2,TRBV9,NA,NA,TGTGCCAGCAGCGTAGTCTACAACACCGGGGAGCTGTTTTTT,CASSVVYNTGELFF
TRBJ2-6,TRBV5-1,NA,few,TGCGCCAGCAGCTATCCTAGGTTAGGAGACTCTGGGGCCAACGTCCTGACTTTC,CASSYPRLGDSGANVLTF
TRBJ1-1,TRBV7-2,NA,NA,TGTGCCAGCAGCTTAGCGGAGGGGACTGAAGCTTTCTTT,CASSLAEGTEAFF
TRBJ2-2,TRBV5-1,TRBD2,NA,TGCGCCAGCAGCTTGGGGACTAGCTACACCGGGGAGCTGTTTTTT,CASSLGTSYTGELFF
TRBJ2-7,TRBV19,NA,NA,TGTGCCAGTAGTATCCAGGTCCTGGGCTACGAGCAGTACTTC,CASSIQVLGYEQYF
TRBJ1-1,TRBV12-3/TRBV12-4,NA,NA,TGTGCCAGCAGTTTAAGGTTGATTAACACTGAAGCTTTCTTT,CASSLRLINTEAFF
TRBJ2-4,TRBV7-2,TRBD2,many,TGTGCCAGCAGCGCAAGCGGGGAAAACATTCAGTACTTC,CASSASGENIQYF
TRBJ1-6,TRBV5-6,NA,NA,TGTGCCAGCAGCTTGGATCGGGGACCCCTCCACTTT,CASSLDRGPLHF
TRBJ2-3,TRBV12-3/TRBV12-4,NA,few,TGTGCCAGCAGGGTATTGAGCACAGATACGCAGTATTTT,CASRVLSTDTQYF
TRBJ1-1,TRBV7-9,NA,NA,TGTGCCAGCAGCTTAGACTCTCCCGCGGGGACTGAAGCTTTCTTT,CASSLDSPAGTEAFF